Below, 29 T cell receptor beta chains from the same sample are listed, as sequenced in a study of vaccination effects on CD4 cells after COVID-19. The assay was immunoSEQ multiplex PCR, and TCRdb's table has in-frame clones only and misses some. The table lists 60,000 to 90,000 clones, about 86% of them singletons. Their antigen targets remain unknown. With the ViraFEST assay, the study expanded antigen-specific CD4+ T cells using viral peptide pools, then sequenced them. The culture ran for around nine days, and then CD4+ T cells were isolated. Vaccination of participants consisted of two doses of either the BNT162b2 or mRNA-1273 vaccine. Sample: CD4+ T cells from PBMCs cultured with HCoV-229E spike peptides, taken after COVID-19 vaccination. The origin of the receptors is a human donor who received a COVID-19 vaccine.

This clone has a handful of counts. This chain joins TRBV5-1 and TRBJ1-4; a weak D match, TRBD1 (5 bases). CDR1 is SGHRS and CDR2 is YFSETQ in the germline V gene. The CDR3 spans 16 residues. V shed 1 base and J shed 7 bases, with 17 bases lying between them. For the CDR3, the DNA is TGCGCCAGCAGCTTGTCCGGGCTCAGGGACGGTGAAAAACTGTTTTTT. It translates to CASSLSGLRDGEKLFF.

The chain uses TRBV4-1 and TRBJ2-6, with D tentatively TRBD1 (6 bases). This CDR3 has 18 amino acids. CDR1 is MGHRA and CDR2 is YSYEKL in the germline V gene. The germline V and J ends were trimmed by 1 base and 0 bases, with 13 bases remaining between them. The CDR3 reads CASSQGRDRYSGANVLTF. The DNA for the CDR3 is TGCGCCAGCAGCCAAGGCCGCGACAGGTACTCTGGGGCCAACGTCCTGACTTTC.

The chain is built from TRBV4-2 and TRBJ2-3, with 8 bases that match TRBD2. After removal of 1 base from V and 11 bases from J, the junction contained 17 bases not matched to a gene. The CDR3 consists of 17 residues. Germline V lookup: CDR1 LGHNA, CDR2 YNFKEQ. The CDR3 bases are TGTGCCAGCAGCCAAGTAGTCGGGACTAGAGACCCAGTCGTGCAGTATTTT. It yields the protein CASSQVVGTRDPVVQYF.

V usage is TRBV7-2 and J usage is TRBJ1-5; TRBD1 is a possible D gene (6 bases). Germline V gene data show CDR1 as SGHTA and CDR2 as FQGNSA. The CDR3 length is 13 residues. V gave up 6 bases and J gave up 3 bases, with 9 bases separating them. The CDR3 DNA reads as TGTGCCAGCAGTCGGGGGCCCAATCAGCCCCAGCATTTT. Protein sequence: CASSRGPNQPQHF.

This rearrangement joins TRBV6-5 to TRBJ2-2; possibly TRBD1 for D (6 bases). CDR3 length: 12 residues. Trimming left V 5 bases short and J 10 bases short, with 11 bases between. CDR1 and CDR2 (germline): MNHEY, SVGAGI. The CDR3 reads CASSTGWQELFF. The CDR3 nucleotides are TGTGCCAGCAGTACAGGGTGGCAGGAGCTGTTTTTT.

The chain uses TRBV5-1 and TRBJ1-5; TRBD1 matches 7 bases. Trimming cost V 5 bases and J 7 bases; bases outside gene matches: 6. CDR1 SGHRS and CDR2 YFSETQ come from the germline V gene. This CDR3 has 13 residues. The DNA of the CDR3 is TGCGCCAGCAGGCCTGACAGGGACCAGCCCCAGCATTTT. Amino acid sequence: CASRPDRDQPQHF.

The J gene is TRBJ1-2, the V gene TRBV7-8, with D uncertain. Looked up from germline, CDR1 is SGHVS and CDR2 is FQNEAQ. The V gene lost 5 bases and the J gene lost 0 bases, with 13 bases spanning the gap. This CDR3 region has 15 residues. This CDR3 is CASSPLTIPNYGYTF. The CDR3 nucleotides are TGTGCCAGCAGCCCTTTAACCATACCTAACTATGGCTACACCTTC.

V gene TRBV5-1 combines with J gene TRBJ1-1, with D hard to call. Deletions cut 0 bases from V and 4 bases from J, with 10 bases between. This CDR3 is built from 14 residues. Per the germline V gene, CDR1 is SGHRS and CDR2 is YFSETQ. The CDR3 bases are TGCGCCAGCAGCTTGGACAGTTCCGGCACTGAAGCTTTCTTT. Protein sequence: CASSLDSSGTEAFF.

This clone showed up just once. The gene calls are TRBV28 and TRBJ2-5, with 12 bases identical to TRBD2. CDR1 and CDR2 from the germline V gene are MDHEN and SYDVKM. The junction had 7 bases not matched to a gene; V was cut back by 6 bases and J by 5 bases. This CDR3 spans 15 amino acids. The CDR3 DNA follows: TGTGCCAGCAGGGCTAGCGGGGGGGCCCGGGAGACCCAGTACTTC. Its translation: CASRASGGARETQYF.

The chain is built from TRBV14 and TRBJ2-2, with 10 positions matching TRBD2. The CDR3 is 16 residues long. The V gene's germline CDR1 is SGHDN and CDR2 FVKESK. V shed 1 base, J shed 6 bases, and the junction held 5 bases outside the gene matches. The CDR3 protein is CASSQVLAGASGELFF. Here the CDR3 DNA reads TGTGCCAGCAGCCAAGTTCTAGCGGGGGCCTCCGGGGAGCTGTTTTTT.

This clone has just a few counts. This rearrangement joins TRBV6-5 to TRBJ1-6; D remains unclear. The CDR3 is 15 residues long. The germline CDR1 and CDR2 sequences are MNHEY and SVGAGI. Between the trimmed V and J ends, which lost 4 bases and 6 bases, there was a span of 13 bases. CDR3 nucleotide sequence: TGTGCCAGCAGTTTCAGACATCGGACTAATTCACCCCTCCACTTT. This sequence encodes CASSFRHRTNSPLHF.

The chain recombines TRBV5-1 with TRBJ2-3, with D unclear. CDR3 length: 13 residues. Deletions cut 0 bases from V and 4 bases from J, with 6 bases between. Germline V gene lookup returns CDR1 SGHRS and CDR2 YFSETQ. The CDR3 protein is CASSLVFADTQYF. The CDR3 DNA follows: TGCGCCAGCAGCTTGGTGTTCGCAGATACGCAGTATTTT.

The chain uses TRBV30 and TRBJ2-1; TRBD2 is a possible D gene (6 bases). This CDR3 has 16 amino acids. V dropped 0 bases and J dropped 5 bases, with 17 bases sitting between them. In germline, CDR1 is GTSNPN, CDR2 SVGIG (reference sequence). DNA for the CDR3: TGTGCCTGGAGTGTTAGGTTGGCGGGAACAAACAATGAGCAGTTCTTC. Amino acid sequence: CAWSVRLAGTNNEQFF.

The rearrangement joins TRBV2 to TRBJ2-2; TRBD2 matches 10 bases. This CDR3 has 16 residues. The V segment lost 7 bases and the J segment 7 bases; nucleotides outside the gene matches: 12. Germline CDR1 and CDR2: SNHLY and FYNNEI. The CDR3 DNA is TGTGCCAGCATGCCACAAGCGGGGGGGCGGGTCGGGGAGCTGTTTTTT. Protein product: CASMPQAGGRVGELFF.

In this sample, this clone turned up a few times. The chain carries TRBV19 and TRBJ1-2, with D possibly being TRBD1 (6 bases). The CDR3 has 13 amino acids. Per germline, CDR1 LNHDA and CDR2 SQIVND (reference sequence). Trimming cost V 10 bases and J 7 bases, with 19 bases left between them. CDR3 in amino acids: CANTGSPDAGYTF. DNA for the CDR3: TGTGCCAACACAGGGTCTCCGGACGCTGGCTACACCTTC.

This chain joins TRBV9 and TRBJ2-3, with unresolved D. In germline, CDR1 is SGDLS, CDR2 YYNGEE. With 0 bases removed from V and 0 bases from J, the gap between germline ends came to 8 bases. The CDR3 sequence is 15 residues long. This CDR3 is CASSVVPESTDTQYF. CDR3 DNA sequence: TGTGCCAGCAGCGTAGTTCCGGAAAGCACAGATACGCAGTATTTT. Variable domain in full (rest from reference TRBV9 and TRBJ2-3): DSGVTQTPKHLITATGQRVTLRCSPRSGDLSVYWYQQSLDQGLQFLIQYYNGEERAKGNILERFSAQQFPDLHSELNLSSLELGDSALYFCASSVVPESTDTQYFGPGTRLTVL.

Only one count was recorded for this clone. The CDR3 here is CASSSRDGMYTF. The CDR3 coding sequence is TGTGCCAGCTCATCGCGGGACGGAATGTACACCTTC. This chain uses TRBV18 with TRBJ1-2; possible D gene TRBD1, 5 bases. The germline CDR1 and CDR2 sequences are KGHSH and LQKENI. The CDR3 length is 12 residues. V lost 5 bases and J lost 11, with 15 bases in between. Full variable domain (remainder filled in from reference TRBV18 and TRBJ1-2): NAGVMQNPRHLVRRRGQEARLRCSPMKGHSHVYWYRQLPEEGLKFMVYLQKENIIDESGMPKERFSAEFPKEGPSILRIQQVVRGDSAAYFCASSSRDGMYTFGSGTRLTVV.

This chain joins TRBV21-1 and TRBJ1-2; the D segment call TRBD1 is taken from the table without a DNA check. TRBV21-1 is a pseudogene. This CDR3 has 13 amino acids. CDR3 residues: CASSKRRTDGYTF. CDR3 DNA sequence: TGTGCCAGCAGCAAACGGCGGACAGATGGCTACACCTTC.

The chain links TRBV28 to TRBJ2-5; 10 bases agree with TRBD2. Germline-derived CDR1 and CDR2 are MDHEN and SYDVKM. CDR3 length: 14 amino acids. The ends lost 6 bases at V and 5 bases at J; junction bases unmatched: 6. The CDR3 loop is CASSKRGGVETQYF. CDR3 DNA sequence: TGTGCCAGCAGCAAGCGGGGGGGCGTGGAGACCCAGTACTTC.

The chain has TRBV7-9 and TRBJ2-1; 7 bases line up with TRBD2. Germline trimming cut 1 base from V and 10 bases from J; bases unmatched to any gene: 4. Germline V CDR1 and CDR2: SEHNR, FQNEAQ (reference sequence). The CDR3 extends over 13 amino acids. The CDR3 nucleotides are TGTGCCAGCAGCTTAGATTGGGGGGGGGAGCAGTTCTTC. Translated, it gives CASSLDWGGEQFF.

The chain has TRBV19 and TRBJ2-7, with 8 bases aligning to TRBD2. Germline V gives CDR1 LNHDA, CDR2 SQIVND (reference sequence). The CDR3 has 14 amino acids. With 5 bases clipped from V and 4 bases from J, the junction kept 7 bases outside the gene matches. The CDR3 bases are TGTGCCAGTAGTCCCACTAGCGGTGGATACGAGCAGTACGTC. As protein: CASSPTSGGYEQYV.

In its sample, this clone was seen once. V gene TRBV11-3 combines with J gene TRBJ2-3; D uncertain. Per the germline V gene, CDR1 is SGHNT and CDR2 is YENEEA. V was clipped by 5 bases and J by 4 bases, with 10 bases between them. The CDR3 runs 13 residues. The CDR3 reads CASSQRWADTQYF. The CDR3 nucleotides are TGTGCCAGCAGCCAAAGGTGGGCAGATACGCAGTATTTT.

The chain's CDR3 is CASSETPFYGYTF. The CDR3 nucleotides are TGCGCCAGCAGTGAGACACCCTTCTATGGCTACACCTTC. The V and J genes are TRBV10-1 and TRBJ1-2; D is ambiguous. V was clipped by 2 bases and J by 4 bases, with 8 bases between them. The germline CDR1 and CDR2 sequences are WNHNN and SYGVQD (reference sequence). There are 13 residues in the CDR3.

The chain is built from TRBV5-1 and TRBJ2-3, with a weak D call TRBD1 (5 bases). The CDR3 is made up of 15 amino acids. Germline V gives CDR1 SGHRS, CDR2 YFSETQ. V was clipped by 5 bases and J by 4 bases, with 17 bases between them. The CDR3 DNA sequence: TGCGCCAGCAGTCCGAGAGCTCAGGGTTCAGATACGCAGTATTTT. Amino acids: CASSPRAQGSDTQYF.

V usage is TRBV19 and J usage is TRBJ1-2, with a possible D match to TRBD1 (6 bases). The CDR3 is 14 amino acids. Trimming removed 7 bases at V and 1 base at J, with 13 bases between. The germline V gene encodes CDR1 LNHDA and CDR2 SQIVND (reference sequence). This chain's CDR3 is CASKVSGDNYGYTF. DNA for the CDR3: TGTGCCAGTAAAGTCTCAGGGGATAACTATGGCTACACCTTC.

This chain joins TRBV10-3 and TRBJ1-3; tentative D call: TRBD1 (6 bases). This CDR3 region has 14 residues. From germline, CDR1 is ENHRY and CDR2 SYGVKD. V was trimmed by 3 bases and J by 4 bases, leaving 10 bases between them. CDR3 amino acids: CAISEGGRGNTIYF. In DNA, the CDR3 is TGTGCCATCAGTGAAGGGGGGCGCGGAAACACCATATATTTT.

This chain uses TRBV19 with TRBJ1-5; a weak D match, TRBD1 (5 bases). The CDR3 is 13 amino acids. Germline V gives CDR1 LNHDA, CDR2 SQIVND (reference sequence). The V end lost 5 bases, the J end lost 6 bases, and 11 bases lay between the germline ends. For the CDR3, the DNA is TGTGCCAGTAGTTCGGGACTCACTCAGCCCCAGCATTTT. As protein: CASSSGLTQPQHF. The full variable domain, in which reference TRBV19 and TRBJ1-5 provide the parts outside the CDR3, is DGGITQSPKYLFRKEGQNVTLSCEQNLNHDAMYWYRQDPGQGLRLIYYSQIVNDFQKGDIAEGYSVSREKKESFPLTVTSAQKNPTAFYLCASSSGLTQPQHFGDGTRLSIL.

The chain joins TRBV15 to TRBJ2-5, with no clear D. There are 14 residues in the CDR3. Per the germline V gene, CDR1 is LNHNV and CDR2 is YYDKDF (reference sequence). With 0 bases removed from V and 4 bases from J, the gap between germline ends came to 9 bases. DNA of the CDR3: TGTGCCACCAGCAGAGACATGGCCCGAGAGACCCAGTACTTC. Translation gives CATSRDMARETQYF.

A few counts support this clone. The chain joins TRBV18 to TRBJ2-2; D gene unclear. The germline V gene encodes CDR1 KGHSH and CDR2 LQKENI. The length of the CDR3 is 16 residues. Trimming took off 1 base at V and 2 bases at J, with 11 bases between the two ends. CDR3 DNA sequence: TGTGCCAGCTCACCACGGGCAGGAGTTAACACCGGGGAGCTGTTTTTT. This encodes CASSPRAGVNTGELFF.